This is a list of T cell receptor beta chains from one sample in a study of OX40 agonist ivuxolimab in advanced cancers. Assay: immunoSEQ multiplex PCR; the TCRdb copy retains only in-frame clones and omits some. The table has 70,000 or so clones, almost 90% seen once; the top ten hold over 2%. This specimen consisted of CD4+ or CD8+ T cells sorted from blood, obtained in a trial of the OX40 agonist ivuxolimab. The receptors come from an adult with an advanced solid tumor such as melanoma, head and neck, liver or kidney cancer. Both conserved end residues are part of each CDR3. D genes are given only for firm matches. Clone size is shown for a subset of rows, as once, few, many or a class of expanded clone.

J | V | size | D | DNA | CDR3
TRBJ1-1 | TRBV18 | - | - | TGTGCCAGCTCACCCACCAGGACCATGAACACTGAAGCTTTCTTT | CASSPTRTMNTEAFF
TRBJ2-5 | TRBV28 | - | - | TGTGCCAGCAGTTTAACTGTCCAAGAGACCCAGTACTTC | CASSLTVQETQYF
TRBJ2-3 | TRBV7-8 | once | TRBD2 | TGTGCCAGCAGCTTAGGACGGGAGGGCTATACGCAGTATTTT | CASSLGREGYTQYF
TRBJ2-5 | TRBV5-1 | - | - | TGCGCCAGCAGCACGTTATCGGGGGAGACCCAGTACTTC | CASSTLSGETQYF
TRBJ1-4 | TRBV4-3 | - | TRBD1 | TGCGCCAGCAGTCGCGTCGGTGGGACAGGGAGGGGAATTGGCGAAAAACTGTTTTTT | CASSRVGGTGRGIGEKLFF
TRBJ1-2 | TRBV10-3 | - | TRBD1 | TGTGCCACCAGGGGGGCTGATACGGATGGCTACACCTTC | CATRGADTDGYTF
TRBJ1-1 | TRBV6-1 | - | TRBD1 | TGTGCCAGCAGTACCGGGACAGCCCAAGCTTTCTTT | CASSTGTAQAFF
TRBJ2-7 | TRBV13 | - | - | TGTGCCAGCAGCTTATTGCTCAGGGGAAACGAGCAGTACTTC | CASSLLLRGNEQYF
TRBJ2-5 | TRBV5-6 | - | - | TGTGCCAGCAGCGGGGAACTAGCTCGGGGGGAGACCCAGTACTTC | CASSGELARGETQYF
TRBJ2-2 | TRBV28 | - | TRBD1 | TGTGCCAGCAGCTTCCCACCGGGACAGGGGGGCGGGGAGCTGTTTTTT | CASSFPPGQGGGELFF
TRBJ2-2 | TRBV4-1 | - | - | TGCGCCAGCAGCGACCTTAACACCGGGGAGCTGTTTTTT | CASSDLNTGELFF
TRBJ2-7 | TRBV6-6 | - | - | TGTGCCAGCAGGACCTTTTTCGAGCAGTACTTC | CASRTFFEQYF
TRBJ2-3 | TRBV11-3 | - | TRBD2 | TGTGCCAGCAGCCGCGGGGGGGCAAGCACAGATACGCAGTATTTT | CASSRGGASTDTQYF
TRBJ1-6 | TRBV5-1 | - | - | TGCGCCAGCAGCCTGACAGGAGCTAATTCACCCCTCCACTTT | CASSLTGANSPLHF
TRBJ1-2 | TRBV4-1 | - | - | TGCGCCAGCAGCCCCCTAGGCGCCCCTAGAAACGTCTATGGCTACACCTTC | CASSPLGAPRNVYGYTF
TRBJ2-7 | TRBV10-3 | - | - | TGTGCCATCAGTGGTTCCTACGAGCAGTACTTC | CAISGSYEQYF
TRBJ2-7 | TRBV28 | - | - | TGTGCCAGCAGGGGCCCGGGGCTGTCCTACGAGCAGTACTTC | CASRGPGLSYEQYF
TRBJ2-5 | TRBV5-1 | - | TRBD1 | TGCGCCAGCAGGAAGACAGGGAGAGAGACCCAGTACTTC | CASRKTGRETQYF
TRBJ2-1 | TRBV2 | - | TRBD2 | TGTGCCAGCAGCCCTCGACTAGCGGGGAATGAGCAGTTCTTC | CASSPRLAGNEQFF
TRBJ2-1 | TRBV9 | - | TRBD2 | TGTGCCAGCAGCGTAGCTGGGACTAGCGGGGAGACGCAGTTCTTC | CASSVAGTSGETQFF